This TCR beta chain came from a study of PD-L1 blockade in urothelial cancer. Germline CDR1 reads LGHNA; CDR2 reads YNFKEQ. This CDR3 region has 15 residues. V was shortened by 3 bases and J by 4 bases, with 13 bases between the two germline ends. This table comes from immunoSEQ multiplex PCR, and its TCRdb copy is limited to in-frame clones, with some not included. The profile shows about 79,000 clones, approximately 86% of them singletons. Time point given: pretreatment peripheral blood. The J gene is TRBJ1-5, the V gene TRBV4-2; D is uncertain. The sequence was collected from a man between 60 and 75 years old with urothelial cancer. The source was PBMCs, collected around atezolizumab (anti-PD-L1) treatment. The CDR3 sequence is CASSQLEGRNQPQHF. The CDR3 DNA follows: TGTGCCAGCAGCCAGCTTGAGGGTCGGAATCAGCCCCAGCATTTT.